This T cell receptor beta chain is from a study of shared clonotypes between healthy human individuals. Study-wide results and caveats: Some clonotypes were shared by all four sorted-subset donors, while others were not shared. The non-shared ones had lower generation probabilities than the shared ones. Depth of sequencing was expected to influence donor clonotype sharing. In having few donors, the study represented limited genetic and exposure-history diversity.

Running of the assay took place at deep level. Here immunoSEQ multiplex PCR was the method, and the copy in TCRdb shows in-frame clones only, minus some. The sample lists 2 million to 2.5 million clones, around 95% occurring once. Note on this clone: Antigen specificity is unknown. Different DNA sequences within this sample yield the same CDR3.

Sequenced input: naive CD4+ T cells sorted from blood. Subset given: CD45RA+ positively selected. This receptor was taken from a man aged 18 to 29 in good health.

CDR3 in DNA: TGTGCCAGCTCAGGAGGAGGGACTGAAGCTTTCTTT. It codes for CASSGGGTEAFF. The J gene is TRBJ1-1, the V gene TRBV18; the D is unclear. The CDR3 is made up of 12 amino acids. V lost 5 bases to trimming and J lost 5 bases, with 9 bases between them. Germline V CDR1 and CDR2: KGHSH, LQKENI.